Here is one TCR beta chain with its context. This sample includes further DNA sequences coding for the same CDR3. The PCR was carried out with 60 Vbeta primers and 13 Jbeta primers. The repertoire was sequenced with immunoSEQ multiplex PCR; TCRdb's copy has only in-frame clones and lacks some. The table lists some 180,000 clones, about four fifths of them singletons. The sample comes from a study of cytomegalovirus exposure and HLA in healthy donors. Trimming removed 4 bases at V and 7 bases at J, with 19 bases between. CDR1 is GTSNPN and CDR2 is SVGIG in the germline V gene (reference sequence). The CDR3 covers 14 residues.

The origin of this receptor is a male donor in good health and CMV-seronegative. V and J are TRBV30 and TRBJ1-2; D is uncertain. The specimen sequenced was PBMCs. The CDR3 sequence is CAWTVSFTRGGYTF. The CDR3 DNA reads as TGTGCCTGGACAGTGTCGTTCACCCGGGGTGGCTACACCTTC.